This TCR beta chain was identified in a study of monozygotic twins with inflammatory bowel disease. Study results and caveats: IBD patients share fewer clonotypes with other people than healthy twins do, especially with disease activity. The study supported no single strong signal or clonotype linked to IBD. The study found lower TCRbeta diversity (inverse Simpson) in IBD patients than in healthy co-twins.

Generation of cDNA took place in eight separate reactions per sample. TCRdb re-called the 5' RACE reads, yielding one record per CDR3 amino acid sequence without DNA. The sample includes 210,000 or so distinct CDR3 sequences. Notes on this clonotype: Its cognate antigen is unknown.

The CDR3 length is 13 residues. Sequenced material: blood. The receptor's source is a human donor with ulcerative colitis or Crohn's disease, or a healthy co-twin of an affected twin (not recorded which). This chain joins TRBV12-3 or TRBV12-4 and TRBJ1-1; as DNA is missing, the TRBD1 call by TCRdb cannot be tested. The CDR3 loop is CASSQRVPGEAFF.